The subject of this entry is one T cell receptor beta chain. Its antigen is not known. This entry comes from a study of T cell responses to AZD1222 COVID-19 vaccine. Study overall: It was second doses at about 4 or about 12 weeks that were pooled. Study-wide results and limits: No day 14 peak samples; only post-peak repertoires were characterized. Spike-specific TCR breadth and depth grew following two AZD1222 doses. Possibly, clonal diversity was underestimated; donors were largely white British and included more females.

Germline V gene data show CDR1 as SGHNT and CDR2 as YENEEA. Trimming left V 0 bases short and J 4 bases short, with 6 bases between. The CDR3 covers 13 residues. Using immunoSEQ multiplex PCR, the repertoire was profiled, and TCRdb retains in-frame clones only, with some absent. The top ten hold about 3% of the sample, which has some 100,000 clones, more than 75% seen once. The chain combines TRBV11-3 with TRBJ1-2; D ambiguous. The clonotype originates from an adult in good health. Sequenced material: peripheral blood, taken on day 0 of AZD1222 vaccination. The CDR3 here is CASSLESGYGYTF. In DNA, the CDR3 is TGTGCCAGCAGCTTAGAATCCGGCTATGGCTACACCTTC. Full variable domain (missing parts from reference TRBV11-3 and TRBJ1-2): EAGVVQSPRYKIIEKKQPVAFWCNPISGHNTLYWYLQNLGQGPELLIRYENEEAVDDSQLPKDRFSAERLKGVDSTLKIQPAELGDSAVYLCASSLESGYGYTFGSGTRLTVV.